This record concerns one TCR beta chain sequence. Its matching antigen is unknown. The source of the sample is a study of human T cells and chemical hapten exposure. General study results and limits: With DPC sensitization, TCRs exceeding 1 in 1000 frequency showed no change.

Time point denoted: pre-sensitization, week 0. Indicated treatment: therapeutic diphenylcyclopropenone sensitization with weekly scalp DPC. The V and J ends lost 5 bases and 5 bases, in that order; junction bases with no gene match: 6. CDR1 and CDR2 (germline): SEHNR, FQNEAQ (reference sequence). The CDR3 has 14 residues. MiXCR, run by TCRdb on the RACE reads, gives a single entry per CDR3 protein. The data hold over 300,000 distinct CDR3 sequences, with roughly 5% observed a single time. The sequencing used whole blood, collected in connection with sensitization to the hapten diphenylcyclopropenone (DPC). This TCR derives from a woman aged 50 to 60 with alopecia areata. Some clones in this sample may be carry-over from other donors' samples. J is TRBJ1-5 and V is TRBV7-9; 7 bases align to TRBD1. In DNA form, the CDR3 reads TGTGCCAGCAGCCCAGAGGGGGCCCATCAGCCCCAGCATTTT. Translated, it gives CASSPEGAHQPQHF.